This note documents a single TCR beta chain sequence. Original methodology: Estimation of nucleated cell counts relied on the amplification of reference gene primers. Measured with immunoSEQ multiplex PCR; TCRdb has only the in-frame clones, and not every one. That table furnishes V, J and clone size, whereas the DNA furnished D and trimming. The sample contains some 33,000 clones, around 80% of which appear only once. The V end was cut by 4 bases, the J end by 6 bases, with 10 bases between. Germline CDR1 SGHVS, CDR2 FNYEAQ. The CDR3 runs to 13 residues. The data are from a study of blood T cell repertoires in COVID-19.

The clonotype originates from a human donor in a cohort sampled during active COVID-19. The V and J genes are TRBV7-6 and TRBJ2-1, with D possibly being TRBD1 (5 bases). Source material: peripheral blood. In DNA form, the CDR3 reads TGTGCCAGCAGCTCCGACAGACCCAATGAGCAGTTCTTC. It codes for CASSSDRPNEQFF.